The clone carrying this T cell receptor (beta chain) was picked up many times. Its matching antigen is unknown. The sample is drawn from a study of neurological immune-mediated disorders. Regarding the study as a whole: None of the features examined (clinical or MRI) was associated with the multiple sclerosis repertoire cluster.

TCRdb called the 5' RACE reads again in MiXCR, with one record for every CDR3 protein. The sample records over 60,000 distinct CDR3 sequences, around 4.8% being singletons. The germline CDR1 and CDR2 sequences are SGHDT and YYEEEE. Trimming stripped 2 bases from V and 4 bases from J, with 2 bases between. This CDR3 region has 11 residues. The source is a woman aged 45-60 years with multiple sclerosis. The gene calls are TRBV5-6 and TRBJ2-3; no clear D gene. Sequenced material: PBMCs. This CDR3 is CASSFADTQYF. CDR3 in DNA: TGTGCCAGCAGCTTCGCAGATACGCAGTATTTT.